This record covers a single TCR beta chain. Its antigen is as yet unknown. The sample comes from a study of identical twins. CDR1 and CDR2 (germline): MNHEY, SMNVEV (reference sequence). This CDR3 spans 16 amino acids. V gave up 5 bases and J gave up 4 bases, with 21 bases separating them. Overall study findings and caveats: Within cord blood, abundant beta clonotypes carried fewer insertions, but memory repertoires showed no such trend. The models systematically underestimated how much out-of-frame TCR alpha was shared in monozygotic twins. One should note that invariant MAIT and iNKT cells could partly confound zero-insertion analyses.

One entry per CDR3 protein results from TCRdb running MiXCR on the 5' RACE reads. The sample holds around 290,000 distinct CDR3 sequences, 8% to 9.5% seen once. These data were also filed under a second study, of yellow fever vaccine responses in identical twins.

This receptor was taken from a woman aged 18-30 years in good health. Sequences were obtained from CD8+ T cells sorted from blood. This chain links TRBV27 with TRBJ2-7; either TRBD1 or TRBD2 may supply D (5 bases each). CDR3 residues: CASSKPPGSLLYEQYF. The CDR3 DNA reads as TGTGCCAGCAGTAAACCCCCAGGGAGCTTACTTTACGAGCAGTACTTC.